Detailed here is one TCR beta chain. Its antigen remains unidentified. This record belongs to a study of CD8 T cells in ankylosing spondylitis. The study, taken as a whole, reports: Disease-linked clones bore a CD8+ phenotype and were relatively rare in peripheral blood. Earlier work had already found some motif variants in reactive arthritis synovial fluid and blood. A motif in TCR beta, a set of under 10 highly homologous variants, appeared characteristic of ankylosing spondylitis blood. Within matched ankylosing spondylitis synovial fluid, disease-linked clones were reportedly significantly enriched.

For TCR beta, libraries came from quantitative 5'-RACE with molecular barcodes. TCRdb re-called the 5' RACE reads through MiXCR, storing one row per CDR3 protein. The table lists 470,000 or so distinct CDR3 sequences, about 24% of them singletons. This sequence was found in a male donor with ankylosing spondylitis. What was sequenced was blood, either unsorted or a sorted T cell fraction (not recorded which).

CDR3: CSARGGLAGDNEQFF. The CDR3 DNA is TGCAGTGCTAGAGGGGGACTAGCGGGAGACAATGAGCAGTTCTTC. This chain links TRBV20-1 with TRBJ2-1, with 14 positions matching TRBD2. Trimming took 1 base from V and 5 from J; bases not matched to a gene: 1. Per the germline V gene, CDR1 is DFQATT and CDR2 is SNEGSKA (reference sequence). The CDR3 is made up of 15 amino acids.